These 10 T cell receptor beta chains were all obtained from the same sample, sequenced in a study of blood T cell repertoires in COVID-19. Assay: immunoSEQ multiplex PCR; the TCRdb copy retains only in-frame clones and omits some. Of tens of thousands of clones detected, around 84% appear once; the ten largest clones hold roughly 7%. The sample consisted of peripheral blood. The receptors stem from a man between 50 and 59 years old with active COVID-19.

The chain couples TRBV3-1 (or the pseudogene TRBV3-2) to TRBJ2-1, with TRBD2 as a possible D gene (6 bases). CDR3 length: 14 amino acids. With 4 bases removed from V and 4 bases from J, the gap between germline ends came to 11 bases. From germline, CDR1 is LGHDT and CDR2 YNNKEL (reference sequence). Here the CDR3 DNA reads TGTGCCAGCAGCCGTGGTAGCGGTTACAATGAGCAGTTCTTC. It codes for CASSRGSGYNEQFF.

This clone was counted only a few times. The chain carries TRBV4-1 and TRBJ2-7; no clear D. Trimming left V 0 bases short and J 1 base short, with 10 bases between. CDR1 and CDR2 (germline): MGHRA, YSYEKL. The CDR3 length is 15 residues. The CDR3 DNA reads TGCGCCAGCAGCCAAGATCAGCAGAGGTCCTACGAGCAGTACTTC. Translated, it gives CASSQDQQRSYEQYF.

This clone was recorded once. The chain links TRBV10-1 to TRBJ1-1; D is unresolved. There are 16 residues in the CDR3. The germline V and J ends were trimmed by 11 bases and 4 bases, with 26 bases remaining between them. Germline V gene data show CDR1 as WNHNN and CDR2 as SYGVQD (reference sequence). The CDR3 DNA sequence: TGCGCCTTCCCGGGGAGCGCGGGGTGGCCGTGCACTGAAGCTTTCTTT. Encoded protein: CAFPGSAGWPCTEAFF.

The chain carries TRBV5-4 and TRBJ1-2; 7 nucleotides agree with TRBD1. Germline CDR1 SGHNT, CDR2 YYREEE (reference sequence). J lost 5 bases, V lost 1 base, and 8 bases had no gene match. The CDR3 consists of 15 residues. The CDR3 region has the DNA TGTGCCAGCAGCTTGCAGGGGGTGGTACGATATGGCTACACCTTC. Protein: CASSLQGVVRYGYTF.

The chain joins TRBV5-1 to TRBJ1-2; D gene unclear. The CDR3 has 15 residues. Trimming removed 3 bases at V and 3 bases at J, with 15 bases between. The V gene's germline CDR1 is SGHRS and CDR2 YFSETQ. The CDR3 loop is CASSSDISKDYGYTF. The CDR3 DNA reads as TGCGCCAGCAGCTCCGACATTTCGAAAGACTATGGCTACACCTTC.

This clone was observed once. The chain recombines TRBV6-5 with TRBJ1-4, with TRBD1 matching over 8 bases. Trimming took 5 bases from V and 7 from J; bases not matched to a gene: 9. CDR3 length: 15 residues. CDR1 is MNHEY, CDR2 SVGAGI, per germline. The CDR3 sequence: CASSRGGQGGEKLFF. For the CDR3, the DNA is TGTGCCAGCAGTCGAGGTGGACAGGGAGGTGAAAAACTGTTTTTT.

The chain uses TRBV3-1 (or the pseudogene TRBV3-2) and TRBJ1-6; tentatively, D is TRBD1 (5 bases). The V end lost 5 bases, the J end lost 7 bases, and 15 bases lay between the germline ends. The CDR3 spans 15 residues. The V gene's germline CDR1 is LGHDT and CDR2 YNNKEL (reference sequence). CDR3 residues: CASSSQDGPNSPLHF. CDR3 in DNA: TGTGCCAGCAGCTCACAGGACGGACCAAATTCACCCCTCCACTTT.

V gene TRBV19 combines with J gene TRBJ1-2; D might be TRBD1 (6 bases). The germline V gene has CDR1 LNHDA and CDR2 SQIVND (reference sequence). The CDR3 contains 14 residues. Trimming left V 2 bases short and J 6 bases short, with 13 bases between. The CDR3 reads CASSITQGSHGYTF. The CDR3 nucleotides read TGTGCCAGTAGTATAACACAGGGTTCCCATGGCTACACCTTC.

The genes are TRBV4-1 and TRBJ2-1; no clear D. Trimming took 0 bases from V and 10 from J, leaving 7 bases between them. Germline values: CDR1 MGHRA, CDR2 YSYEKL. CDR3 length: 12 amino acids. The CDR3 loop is CASSQERREQFF. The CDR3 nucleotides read TGCGCCAGCAGCCAAGAACGGCGGGAGCAGTTCTTC.

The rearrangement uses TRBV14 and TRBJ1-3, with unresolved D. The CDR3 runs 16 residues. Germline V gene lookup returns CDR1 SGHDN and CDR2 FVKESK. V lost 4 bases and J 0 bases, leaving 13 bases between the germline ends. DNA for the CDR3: TGTGCCAGCAGCCCAGCAACCCGGAGCTCTGGAAACACCATATATTTT. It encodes CASSPATRSSGNTIYF.